The clone carrying this T cell receptor (beta chain) was seen a handful of times. The data belong to a study of CD8+ T cells in alopecia areata. This CDR3 is 14 amino acids long. Germline assignment: CDR1 MGHDK and CDR2 SYGVNS. Trimming removed 3 bases at V and 3 bases at J, with 12 bases between. Reverse transcribed after extraction, RNA yielded cDNA as the sequencing template. Sequencing used immunoSEQ multiplex PCR; TCRdb keeps in-frame clones, though not all of them. Here the sample spans 100,000 to 150,000 clones, 45% to 60% being singletons. The material sequenced was CD4+ T cells sorted from blood, taken at week 0. V is TRBV25-1 and J is TRBJ2-7; TRBD1 is a possible D gene (6 bases). The clonotype comes from a human donor with alopecia areata. The DNA of the CDR3 is TGTGCCAGCAGTGACCAGGGGAGCGGCTACGAGCAGTACTTC. Its translation is CASSDQGSGYEQYF.